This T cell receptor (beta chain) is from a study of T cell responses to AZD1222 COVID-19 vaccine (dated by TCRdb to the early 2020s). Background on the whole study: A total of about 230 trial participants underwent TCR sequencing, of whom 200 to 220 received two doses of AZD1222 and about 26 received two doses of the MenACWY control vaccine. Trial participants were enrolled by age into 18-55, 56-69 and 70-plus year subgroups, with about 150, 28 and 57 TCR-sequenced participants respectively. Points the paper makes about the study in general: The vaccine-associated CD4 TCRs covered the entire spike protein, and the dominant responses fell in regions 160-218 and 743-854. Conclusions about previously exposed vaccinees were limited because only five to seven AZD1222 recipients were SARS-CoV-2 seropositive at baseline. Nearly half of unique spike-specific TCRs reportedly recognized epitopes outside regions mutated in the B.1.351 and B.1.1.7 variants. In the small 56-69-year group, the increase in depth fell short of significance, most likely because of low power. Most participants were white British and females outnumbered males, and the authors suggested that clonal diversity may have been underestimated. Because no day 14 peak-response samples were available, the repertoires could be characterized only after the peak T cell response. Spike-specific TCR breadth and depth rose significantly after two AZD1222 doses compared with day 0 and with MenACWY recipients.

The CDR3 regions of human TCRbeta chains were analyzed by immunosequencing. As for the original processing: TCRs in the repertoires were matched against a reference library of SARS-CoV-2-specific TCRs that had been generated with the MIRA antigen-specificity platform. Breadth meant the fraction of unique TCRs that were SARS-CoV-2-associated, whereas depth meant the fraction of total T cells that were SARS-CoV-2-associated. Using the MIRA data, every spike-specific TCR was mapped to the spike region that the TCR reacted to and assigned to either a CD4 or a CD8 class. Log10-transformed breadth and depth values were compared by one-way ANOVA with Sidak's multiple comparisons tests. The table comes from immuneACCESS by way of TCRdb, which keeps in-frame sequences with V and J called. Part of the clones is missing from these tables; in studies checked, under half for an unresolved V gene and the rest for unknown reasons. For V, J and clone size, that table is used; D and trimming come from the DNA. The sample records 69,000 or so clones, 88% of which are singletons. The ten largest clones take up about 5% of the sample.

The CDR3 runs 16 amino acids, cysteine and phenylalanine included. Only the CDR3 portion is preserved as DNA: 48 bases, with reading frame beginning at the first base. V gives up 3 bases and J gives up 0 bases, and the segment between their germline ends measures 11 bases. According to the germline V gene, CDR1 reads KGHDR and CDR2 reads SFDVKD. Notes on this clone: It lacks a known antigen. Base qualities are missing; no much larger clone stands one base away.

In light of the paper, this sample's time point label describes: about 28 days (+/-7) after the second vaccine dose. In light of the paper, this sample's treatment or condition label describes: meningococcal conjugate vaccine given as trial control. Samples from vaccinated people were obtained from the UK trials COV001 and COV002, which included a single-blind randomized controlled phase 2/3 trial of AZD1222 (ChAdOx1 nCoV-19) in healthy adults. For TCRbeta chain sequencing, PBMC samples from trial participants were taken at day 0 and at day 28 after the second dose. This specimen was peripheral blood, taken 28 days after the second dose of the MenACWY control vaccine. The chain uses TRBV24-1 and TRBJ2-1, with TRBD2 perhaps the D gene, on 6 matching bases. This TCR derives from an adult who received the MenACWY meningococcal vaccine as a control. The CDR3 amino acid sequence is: CATSDVGGSSYNEQFF. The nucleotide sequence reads TGTGCCACCAGTGATGTCGGGGGTAGCTCCTACAATGAGCAGTTCTTC.